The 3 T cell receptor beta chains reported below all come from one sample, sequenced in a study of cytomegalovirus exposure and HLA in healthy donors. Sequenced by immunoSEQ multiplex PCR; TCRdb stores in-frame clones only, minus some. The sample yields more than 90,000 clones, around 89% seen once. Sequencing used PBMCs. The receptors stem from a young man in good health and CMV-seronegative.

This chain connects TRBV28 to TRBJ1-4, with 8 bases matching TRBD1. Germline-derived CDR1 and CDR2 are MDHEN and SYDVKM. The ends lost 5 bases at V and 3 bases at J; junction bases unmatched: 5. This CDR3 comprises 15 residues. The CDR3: CASSTQGASNEKLFF. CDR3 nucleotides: TGTGCCAGCAGTACTCAGGGGGCGTCTAATGAAAAACTGTTTTTT.

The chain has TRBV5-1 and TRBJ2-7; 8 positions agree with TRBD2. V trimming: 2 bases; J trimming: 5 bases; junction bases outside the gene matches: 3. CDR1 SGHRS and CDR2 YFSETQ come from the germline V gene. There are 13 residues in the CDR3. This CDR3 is CASSFPGGHEQYF. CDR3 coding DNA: TGCGCCAGCAGCTTCCCGGGGGGGCACGAGCAGTACTTC.

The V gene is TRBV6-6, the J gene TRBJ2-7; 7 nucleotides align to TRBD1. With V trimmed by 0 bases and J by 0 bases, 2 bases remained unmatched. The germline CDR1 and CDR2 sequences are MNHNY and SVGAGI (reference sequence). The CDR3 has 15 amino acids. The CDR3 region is CASSYSGTDSYEQYF. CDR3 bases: TGTGCCAGCAGTTACTCCGGGACAGACTCCTACGAGCAGTACTTC.